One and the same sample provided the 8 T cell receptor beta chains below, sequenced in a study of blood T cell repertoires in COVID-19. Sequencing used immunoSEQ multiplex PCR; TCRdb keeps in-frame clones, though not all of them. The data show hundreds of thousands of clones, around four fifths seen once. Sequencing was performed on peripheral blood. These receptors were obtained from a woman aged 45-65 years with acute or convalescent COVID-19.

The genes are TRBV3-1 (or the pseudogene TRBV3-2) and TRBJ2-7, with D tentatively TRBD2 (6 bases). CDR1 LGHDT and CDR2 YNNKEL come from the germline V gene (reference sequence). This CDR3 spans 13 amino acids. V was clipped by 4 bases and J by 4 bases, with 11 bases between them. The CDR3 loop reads CASSPGTGYEQYF. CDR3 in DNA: TGTGCCAGCAGCCCGGGGACTGGGTACGAGCAGTACTTC.

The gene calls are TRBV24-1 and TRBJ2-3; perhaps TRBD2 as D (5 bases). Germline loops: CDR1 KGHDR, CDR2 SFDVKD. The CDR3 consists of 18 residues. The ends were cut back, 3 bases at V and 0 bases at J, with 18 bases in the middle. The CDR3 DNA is TGTGCCACCAGTGATCCCGGGAATCTGGGTCCTAGCACAGATACGCAGTATTTT. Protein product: CATSDPGNLGPSTDTQYF.

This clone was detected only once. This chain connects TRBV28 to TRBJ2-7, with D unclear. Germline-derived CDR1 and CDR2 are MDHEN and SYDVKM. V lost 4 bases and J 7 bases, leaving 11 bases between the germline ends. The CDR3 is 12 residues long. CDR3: CASSSGLEEQYF. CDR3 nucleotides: TGTGCCAGCAGTTCCGGTCTAGAGGAGCAGTACTTC.

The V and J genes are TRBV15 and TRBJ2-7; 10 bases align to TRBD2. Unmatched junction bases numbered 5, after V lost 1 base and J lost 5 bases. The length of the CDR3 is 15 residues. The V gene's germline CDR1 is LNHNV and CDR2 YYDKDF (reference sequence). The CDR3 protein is CATSRGLAGENEQYF. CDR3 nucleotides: TGTGCCACCAGCAGAGGGCTAGCGGGAGAAAACGAGCAGTACTTC.

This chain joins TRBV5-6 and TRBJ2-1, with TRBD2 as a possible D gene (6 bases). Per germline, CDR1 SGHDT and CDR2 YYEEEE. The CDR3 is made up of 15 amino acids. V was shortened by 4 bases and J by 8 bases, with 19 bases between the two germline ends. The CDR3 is CASSLYVGTFDEQFF. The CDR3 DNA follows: TGTGCCAGCAGCCTGTACGTAGGGACTTTTGATGAGCAGTTCTTC. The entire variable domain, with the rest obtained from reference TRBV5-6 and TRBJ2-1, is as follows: DAGVTQSPTHLIKTRGQQVTLRCSPKSGHDTVSWYQQALGQGPQFIFQYYEEEERQRGNFPDRFSGHQFPNYSSELNVNALLLGDSALYLCASSLYVGTFDEQFFGPGTRLTVL.

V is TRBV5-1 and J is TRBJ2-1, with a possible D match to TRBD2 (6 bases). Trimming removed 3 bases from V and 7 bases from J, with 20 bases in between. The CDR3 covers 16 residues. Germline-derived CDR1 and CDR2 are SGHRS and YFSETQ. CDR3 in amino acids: CASSSNPGLGGNEQFF. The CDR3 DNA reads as TGCGCCAGCAGCTCCAATCCGGGACTCGGGGGTAATGAGCAGTTCTTC.

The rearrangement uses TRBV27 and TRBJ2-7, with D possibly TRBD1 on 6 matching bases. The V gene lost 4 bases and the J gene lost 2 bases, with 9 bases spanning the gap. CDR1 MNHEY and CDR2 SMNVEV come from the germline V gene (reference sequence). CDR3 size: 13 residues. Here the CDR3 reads CASSSRGTYEQYF. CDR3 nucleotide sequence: TGTGCCAGCAGTTCTAGGGGGACCTACGAGCAGTACTTC.

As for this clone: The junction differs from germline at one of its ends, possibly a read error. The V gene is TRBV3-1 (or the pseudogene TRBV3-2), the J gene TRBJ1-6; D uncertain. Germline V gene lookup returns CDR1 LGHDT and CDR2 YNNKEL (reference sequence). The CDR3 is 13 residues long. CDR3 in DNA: TGTGCCAGCAGTCAAGGATGGAGTTCACCCCTCCACTTT. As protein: CASSQGWSSPLHF.